The 20 T cell receptor beta chains in this list originate from one sample, sequenced in a study of cytomegalovirus exposure and HLA in healthy donors. PCR used 60 Vbeta primers and 13 Jbeta primers. Assay used: immunoSEQ multiplex PCR; TCRdb lists only in-frame clones, some missing. The table lists more than 150,000 clones, 65% to 90% of them singletons. The sequenced sample was PBMCs. Receptor source: a man aged 35 to 55 in good health and CMV-seropositive.

This chain joins TRBV7-2 and TRBJ2-5, with 7 nucleotides matching TRBD2. Germline CDR1 reads SGHTA; CDR2 reads FQGNSA. The V gene end was trimmed by 2 bases and the J gene end by 7 bases; junction bases not matched to a gene: 10. The CDR3 totals 15 residues. The CDR3: CASSLRTAGAGTQYF. The CDR3 DNA follows: TGTGCCAGCAGCTTACGAACGGCGGGAGCCGGGACCCAGTACTTC.

This chain joins TRBV6-6 and TRBJ2-1; a possible D gene is TRBD1 (6 bases). V was pared by 8 bases and J by 8 bases, with 22 bases between. This CDR3 spans 15 amino acids. Germline V gives CDR1 MNHNY, CDR2 SVGAGI (reference sequence). Here the CDR3 reads CASRETVNRVDEQFF. The CDR3 DNA follows: TGTGCCAGCCGAGAGACCGTCAACAGGGTCGATGAGCAGTTCTTC.

CDR3 loop: CASSQSPQGIMGNQPQHF. The CDR3 DNA follows: TGTGCCAGCAGCCAATCTCCACAGGGGATTATGGGGAATCAGCCCCAGCATTTT. This chain joins TRBV14 and TRBJ1-5, with TRBD1 matching 7 bases. Germline CDR1 SGHDN, CDR2 FVKESK. With 2 bases clipped from V and 4 bases from J, the junction kept 14 bases outside the gene matches. This CDR3 is built from 18 residues.

The chain joins TRBV25-1 to TRBJ1-5, with D possibly matching TRBD1 (6 bases). From germline, CDR1 is MGHDK and CDR2 SYGVNS. Trimming pared 2 bases from V and 9 bases from J, leaving 14 bases between. This CDR3 is built from 14 residues. CDR3 region: CASSEGAGVWPQHF. CDR3 coding DNA: TGTGCCAGCAGTGAAGGGGCAGGGGTATGGCCCCAGCATTTT.

V usage is TRBV5-1 and J usage is TRBJ2-5; D may be TRBD1 (6 bases). Matching the DNA end better, TRBJ2-7 makes the J call doubtful. CDR3 length: 12 amino acids. Germline values: CDR1 SGHRS, CDR2 YFSETQ. DNA of the CDR3: TGCGCCAGCAGTTATACAGGGACCGAGCAGTACTTC. Encoded protein: CASSYTGTEQYF.

The genes are TRBV5-6 and TRBJ2-7, with unresolved D. There are 14 residues in the CDR3. Germline CDR1 is SGHDT and CDR2 is YYEEEE. Trimming pared 0 bases from V and 3 bases from J, leaving 10 bases between. Here the CDR3 DNA reads TGTGCCAGCAGCTTGGGAGGCAGATTCTACGAGCAGTACTTC. It translates to CASSLGGRFYEQYF.

This chain connects TRBV7-2 to TRBJ1-6; D may be TRBD1 (5 bases). CDR1 SGHTA and CDR2 FQGNSA come from the germline V gene. V dropped 2 bases and J dropped 10 bases, with 15 bases sitting between them. The CDR3 runs to 15 residues. The CDR3: CASSLPQGLGSPLHF. CDR3 nucleotide sequence: TGTGCCAGCAGCTTACCTCAGGGATTAGGGTCACCCCTCCACTTT.

This clone came up once. The CDR3 loop reads CASSPSGGFSPFKSYEQYF. Written as DNA, the CDR3 is TGTGCCAGCAGTCCCTCTGGCGGGTTTAGCCCCTTTAAATCCTACGAGCAGTACTTC. The V and J genes are TRBV28 and TRBJ2-7, with D perhaps matching TRBD2 (5 bases). The ends were cut back, 5 bases at V and 1 base at J, with 27 bases in the middle. The germline V gene encodes CDR1 MDHEN and CDR2 SYDVKM. The CDR3 has 19 residues.

J is TRBJ2-5 and V is TRBV27, with TRBD2 as a possible D gene (5 bases). The J call may be incorrect, as the DNA end agrees better with TRBJ2-7. The CDR3 sequence is 14 residues long. Germline V gene data show CDR1 as MNHEY and CDR2 as SMNVEV (reference sequence). The CDR3: CASSLSRTYYEQYF. CDR3 sequence (DNA): TGTGCCAGCAGTTTATCGAGGACTTACTACGAGCAGTACTTC.

The CDR3 DNA sequence: TGCGCCAGCAGCGCCAGACTAGCGAATACCTACGAGCAGTACTTC. Protein sequence: CASSARLANTYEQYF. This rearrangement joins TRBV5-1 to TRBJ2-7, with 8 bases that match TRBD2. Per the germline V gene, CDR1 is SGHRS and CDR2 is YFSETQ. The CDR3 is 15 residues long. The V and J ends lost 4 bases and 2 bases, in that order; junction bases with no gene match: 8.

The rearrangement links TRBV5-1 to TRBJ2-7, with 9 bases identical to TRBD1. This CDR3 is built from 18 residues. Per the germline V gene, CDR1 is SGHRS and CDR2 is YFSETQ. J was trimmed by 2 bases and V by 1 base; bases with no gene match: 13. The CDR3 DNA reads TGCGCCAGCAGCTTGAGGGGACAGGGCCCCACTGTTGCCTACGAGCAGTACTTC. This translates into CASSLRGQGPTVAYEQYF.

The CDR3 DNA follows: TGTGCCACCAGCGTGACAGGGTCCAGCAATCAGCCCCAGCATTTT. This codes for CATSVTGSSNQPQHF. The V gene is TRBV15, the J gene TRBJ1-5; 7 nucleotides align to TRBD1. Per the germline V gene, CDR1 is LNHNV and CDR2 is YYDKDF (reference sequence). This CDR3 contains 15 residues. J gave up 1 base and V 5 bases, and 5 bases lay outside the gene matches. The full variable domain, its missing parts supplied by reference TRBV15 and TRBJ1-5, is DAMVIQNPRYQVTQFGKPVTLSCSQTLNHNVMYWYQQKSSQAPKLLFHYYDKDFNNEADTPDNFQSRRPNTSFCFLDIRSPGLGDTAMYLCATSVTGSSNQPQHFGDGTRLSIL.

This chain connects TRBV6-5 to TRBJ1-4; the match to TRBD1 covers 7 bases. Germline CDR1 and CDR2: MNHEY and SVGAGI. V was clipped by 5 bases and J by 5 bases; unmatched bases: 5. This CDR3 comprises 14 residues. CDR3 in DNA: TGTGCCAGCAGTCGACAGGGCGGGAATGAAAAACTGTTTTTT. This codes for CASSRQGGNEKLFF.

V gene TRBV4-3 combines with J gene TRBJ2-5; 10 bases map to TRBD1. The V gene end was trimmed by 4 bases and the J gene end by 5 bases; junction bases not matched to a gene: 4. CDR1 is LGHNA, CDR2 YSLEER, per germline. This CDR3 is 14 amino acids long. CDR3 loop: CASSPRTGGETQYF. The CDR3 coding sequence is TGCGCCAGCAGCCCCCGGACAGGGGGGGAGACCCAGTACTTC.

The genes are TRBV2 and TRBJ2-5; 8 bases align to TRBD2. Matching the DNA end better, TRBJ2-7 makes the J call doubtful. This CDR3 is built from 16 residues. Germline V lookup: CDR1 SNHLY, CDR2 FYNNEI. This chain's CDR3 is CASSESGLAGSYEQYF. The DNA for the CDR3 is TGTGCCAGCAGTGAGTCAGGGCTAGCGGGTTCCTACGAGCAGTACTTC.

The sample holds a few counts of this clone. The chain recombines TRBV6-1 with TRBJ2-7; a weak D match, TRBD1 (5 bases). The CDR3 is 13 residues long. CDR1 is MNHNS and CDR2 is SASEGT in the germline V gene. The V end was cut by 3 bases, the J end by 4 bases, with 10 bases between. The CDR3 protein is CASSEEYRYEQYF. The CDR3 nucleotides are TGTGCCAGCAGTGAGGAGTACAGGTACGAGCAGTACTTC.

This rearrangement joins TRBV7-6 to TRBJ1-4; weak D call: TRBD1 (6 bases). Germline-derived CDR1 and CDR2 are SGHVS and FNYEAQ. V was trimmed by 5 bases and J by 4 bases, leaving 14 bases between them. The CDR3 has 15 amino acids. CDR3 sequence reads: CASSPSDSLNEKLFF. Written as DNA, the CDR3 is TGTGCCAGCAGCCCATCGGACAGCCTTAATGAAAAACTGTTTTTT.

The V call is TRBV6-5, the J call TRBJ1-4; D gene unclear. V was clipped by 4 bases and J by 8 bases, with 5 bases between them. The CDR3 runs 11 residues. Germline CDR1 MNHEY, CDR2 SVGAGI. In DNA form, the CDR3 reads TGTGCCAGCAGTTGGGAGGAAAAACTGTTTTTT. Translated: CASSWEEKLFF.

In this sample, this clone turned up a few times. The gene calls are TRBV19 and TRBJ2-7; 9 bases match TRBD2. The CDR3 extends over 18 amino acids. The V gene's germline CDR1 is LNHDA and CDR2 SQIVND (reference sequence). After removal of 0 bases from V and 0 bases from J, the junction contained 9 bases not matched to a gene. CDR3 sequence reads: CASSIDRWLAGNSYEQYF. As DNA, the CDR3 is TGTGCCAGTAGTATAGATCGGTGGCTAGCGGGGAACTCCTACGAGCAGTACTTC. The complete variable domain, with remaining parts taken from reference TRBV19 and TRBJ2-7, reads DGGITQSPKYLFRKEGQNVTLSCEQNLNHDAMYWYRQDPGQGLRLIYYSQIVNDFQKGDIAEGYSVSREKKESFPLTVTSAQKNPTAFYLCASSIDRWLAGNSYEQYFGPGTRLTVT.

The gene calls are TRBV10-1 and TRBJ2-1; tentative D call: TRBD1 (5 bases). This CDR3 comprises 14 residues. CDR1 WNHNN and CDR2 SYGVQD come from the germline V gene (reference sequence). The V end lost 2 bases, the J end lost 9 bases, and 14 bases lay between the germline ends. CDR3 sequence (DNA): TGCGCCAGCAGTGAGCCTGCAGGGCGAGGTGAGCAGTTCTTC. Translation: CASSEPAGRGEQFF.